Here is one TCR beta chain with its context. The sample originates from a study of TIL therapy for anti-PD-1-resistant metastatic lung cancer. The libraries were made with immunoSEQ v3. Here immunoSEQ multiplex PCR was the method, and the copy in TCRdb shows in-frame clones only, minus some. The data hold over 4,500 clones, with 64% observed a single time. Time point denoted: pre-treatment sample, taken before nivolumab and TIL therapy. The tumor samples were excised metastases, mostly pleural nodules or supraclavicular lymph nodes. The CDR3 contains 18 residues. J gave up 9 bases and V 1 base, and 16 bases lay outside the gene matches. Germline lookup yields CDR1 SGHTA and CDR2 FQGNSA.

The material sequenced was tumor tissue, taken at baseline. The receptor comes from a man in his 70s with non-small cell lung cancer. J is TRBJ2-1 and V is TRBV7-2; 9 bases are a match to TRBD2. The CDR3 DNA reads TGTGCCAGCAGCTTAGGTAGGGGCTTCGCGGGAGGGCCTTCTGAGCAGTTCTTC. Residues: CASSLGRGFAGGPSEQFF. Full variable domain (outside the CDR3, taken from reference TRBV7-2 and TRBJ2-1): GAGVSQSPSNKVTEKGKDVELRCDPISGHTALYWYRQSLGQGLEFLIYFQGNSAPDKSGLPSDRFSAERTGGSVSTLTIQRTQQEDSAVYLCASSLGRGFAGGPSEQFFGPGTRLTVL.